Below, 16 T cell receptor beta chains from the same sample are listed, as sequenced in a study of read filtering for tumor transcriptome and immune sequencing. From about 400 ng of RNA, a library with molecular barcoded alpha/delta and beta/gamma adaptors was made. TCRdb processed the reads anew with MiXCR; each CDR3 protein has one entry. The sample records roughly 130,000 distinct CDR3 sequences, roughly 13% being singletons. The sample was a population of CD138-negative cells sorted from bone marrow. Receptor source: a donor aged 40 or older with multiple myeloma.

This clonotype was counted at least ten times. This chain joins TRBV6-6 and TRBJ2-1; TRBD1 matches 8 bases. The CDR3 contains 17 residues. V trimming: 4 bases; J trimming: 6 bases; junction bases outside the gene matches: 14. CDR1 and CDR2 (germline): MNHNY, SVGAGI (reference sequence). The CDR3 loop reads CASSLTLTGVGRNEQFF. CDR3 bases: TGTGCCAGCAGTTTGACCTTGACAGGGGTAGGTCGCAATGAGCAGTTCTTC.

There are many counts of this clonotype. The chain uses TRBV5-1 and TRBJ2-1; a weak D match, TRBD2 (6 bases). CDR3 length: 15 residues. V was cut by 4 bases and J by 5 bases, with 16 bases left in between. Per the germline V gene, CDR1 is SGHRS and CDR2 is YFSETQ. The CDR3, as DNA: TGCGCCAGCAGCGTCGTCGGCGGGGCTAACAATGAGCAGTTCTTC. The encoded protein is CASSVVGGANNEQFF.

This clonotype was found a few times. Given a much more abundant clone one base away, this may be a read error. The chain combines TRBV5-4 with TRBJ2-1; D assignment may be TRBD1 or TRBD2 (6 bases each). The CDR3 runs to 14 residues. Looked up from germline, CDR1 is SGHNT and CDR2 is YYREEE (reference sequence). The CDR3 DNA follows: TGTGTCAGCAGCTTGGGAAGGGGGGACAATGAGCAGTTCTTC. Translated, it gives CVSSLGRGDNEQFF.

This clonotype was detected ten times or more. The V and J genes are TRBV6-6 and TRBJ2-3; TRBD2 might be the D (6 bases). V gave up 4 bases and J gave up 2 bases, with 13 bases separating them. Germline V CDR1 and CDR2: MNHNY, SVGAGI (reference sequence). The CDR3 is made up of 15 amino acids. CDR3 nucleotides: TGTGCCAGCAGTTTATTTGCGGGGTTCACAGATACGCAGTATTTT. Its translation is CASSLFAGFTDTQYF.

The sample holds many counts of this clonotype. The CDR3 bases are TGTGCCAGCAGCCAAGATGGGAATCAGCCCCAGCATTTT. This translates into CASSQDGNQPQHF. The rearrangement uses TRBV11-2 and TRBJ1-5; D unresolved. With 5 bases removed from V and 4 bases from J, the gap between germline ends came to 9 bases. Germline CDR1 SGHAT, CDR2 FQNNGV. The CDR3 consists of 13 residues.

This clonotype was seen more than once but under ten times. The V call is TRBV19, the J call TRBJ1-5; a weak D match, TRBD1 (5 bases). The germline V gene has CDR1 LNHDA and CDR2 SQIVND (reference sequence). Trimming took 1 base from V and 4 from J, leaving 8 bases between them. This CDR3 region has 14 residues. CDR3 in amino acids: CASSIVPGNQPQHF. For the CDR3, the DNA is TGTGCCAGTAGTATAGTGCCAGGGAATCAGCCCCAGCATTTT.

At least ten counts were recorded for this clonotype. The V gene is TRBV20-1, the J gene TRBJ2-1; TRBD1 might be the D (6 bases). Per germline, CDR1 DFQATT and CDR2 SNEGSKA (reference sequence). This CDR3 region has 13 residues. V was trimmed by 6 bases and J by 9 bases, leaving 18 bases between them. CDR3 nucleotide sequence: TGCAGTGCCCCGTTAGGGACAACCCTTGAGCAGTTCTTC. It is translated as CSAPLGTTLEQFF.

This clonotype was seen only a few times. With a much larger clone just one base away, this may be a read error. The chain uses TRBV6-6 and TRBJ1-1, with a possible D match to TRBD1 (5 bases). The germline gives CDR1 MNHNY, CDR2 SVGAGI (reference sequence). The CDR3 extends over 15 amino acids. As DNA, the CDR3 is TGTGCCAGCTCGGATGGGACGGCGGTTAACACTGATGCTTTCTTT. This encodes CASSDGTAVNTDAFF.

This clonotype occurred many times. The chain employs TRBV7-2 and TRBJ2-3, with 7 positions matching TRBD2. Germline lookup yields CDR1 SGHTA and CDR2 FQGNSA. Trimming took 11 bases from V and 1 from J; bases not matched to a gene: 12. This CDR3 contains 15 residues. The CDR3 sequence: CASEVWEGRTDTQYF. CDR3 bases: TGTGCCTCGGAGGTGTGGGAGGGCCGCACAGATACGCAGTATTTT.

With regard to this clonotype: A read error is possible here, since a much larger clone lies one base away. The CDR3, as DNA: TGTGCCAGCAGTTCCCGGGACAGGGGGCAGCAAGAGACCCAGTACTTC. Translating gives CASSSRDRGQQETQYF. The V call is TRBV6-1, the J call TRBJ2-5; 12 bases are a match to TRBD1. The germline gives CDR1 MNHNS, CDR2 SASEGT. With 5 bases clipped from V and 2 bases from J, the junction kept 6 bases outside the gene matches. The CDR3 runs 16 residues.

This clonotype was seen many times. This sequence joins TRBV6-5 and TRBJ2-7; D unclear. Trimming pared 7 bases from V and 0 bases from J, leaving 4 bases between. The CDR3 covers 11 residues. Germline CDR1 and CDR2: MNHEY and SVGAGI. The CDR3 sequence: CASTTSYEQYF. The CDR3 DNA follows: TGTGCCAGCACGACCTCCTACGAGCAGTACTTC.

This clonotype appeared a few times. The J gene is TRBJ1-2, the V gene TRBV5-4, with D tentatively TRBD1 (6 bases). Trimming took 0 bases from V and 8 from J, leaving 11 bases between them. Per the germline V gene, CDR1 is SGHNT and CDR2 is YYREEE (reference sequence). The CDR3 totals 13 residues. CDR3 nucleotide sequence: TGTGCCAGCAGCTTGGACAGGGCGCGGGGCTACACCTTC. Its protein is CASSLDRARGYTF.

This clonotype was counted many times. This sequence joins TRBV6-1 and TRBJ1-5, with D possibly matching TRBD1 (6 bases). The CDR3 is 16 residues long. V was shortened by 6 bases and J by 2 bases, with 17 bases between the two germline ends. The germline V gene encodes CDR1 MNHNS and CDR2 SASEGT. The CDR3 DNA is TGTGCCAGCAGGATGGACTGGGGGCGAGGCAATCAGCCCCAGCATTTT. Residues: CASRMDWGRGNQPQHF.

In the case of this clonotype: One base away lies a much larger clone, so this may be a sequencing read error. This sequence joins TRBV7-2 and TRBJ2-5, with D maybe TRBD2 (5 bases). The CDR3 is made up of 13 amino acids. CDR1 SGHTA and CDR2 FQGNSA come from the germline V gene. The germline V and J ends were trimmed by 5 bases and 7 bases, with 14 bases remaining between them. The CDR3 sequence is CASSPGERGTQYF. CDR3 coding DNA: TGTGCCAGCAGCCCCGGGGAACGCGGGACCCAGTACTTC.

The table lists this clonotype with many counts. This chain links TRBV12-3 or TRBV12-4 with TRBJ1-3; D might be TRBD1 (6 bases). There are 14 residues in the CDR3. V lost 3 bases and J 8 bases, leaving 14 bases between the germline ends. CDR3 sequence (DNA): TGTGCCAGCAGTTTTAGGAGGGGGTCGGACACCATATATTTT. It codes for CASSFRRGSDTIYF.

Turning to this clonotype: A read error may explain this, as a much larger clone is one base away. The chain links TRBV12-3 or TRBV12-4 to TRBJ1-2; a possible D gene is TRBD1 (5 bases). CDR3 size: 13 residues. Trimming took off 5 bases at V and 0 bases at J, with 7 bases between the two ends. The CDR3 bases are TGTGCCAGCAGTGGGACGACTAACTATGGCTACACCTTC. This gives the protein CASSGTTNYGYTF.